This is a list of T cell receptor beta chains from one sample in a study of blood T cell repertoires in COVID-19. Data came from immunoSEQ multiplex PCR; TCRdb stores just in-frame clones and leaves some out. In the table there are fewer than 250,000 clones, about 83% of which are singletons. Specimen: PBMCs or T cells enriched from blood (not recorded which). These receptors were taken from a woman in her 30s who had been exposed to COVID-19. The CDR3 runs from the conserved cysteine through the conserved F or W. The order of the fields is J gene, V gene, CDR3 protein.

TRBJ2-7,TRBV5-1,CASSITLDYEQYF
TRBJ1-6,TRBV7-2,CASSLAGAHNSPLHF
TRBJ1-1,TRBV29-1,CSVRAGDTEAFF
TRBJ1-2,TRBV14,CASSPGAVYGYTF
TRBJ1-4,TRBV2,CASSELSSTNEKLFF
TRBJ1-2,TRBV7-9,CASSSRTATNYGYTF
TRBJ2-4,TRBV7-2,CASSLRQGKGIQYF
TRBJ2-5,TRBV6-2/TRBV6-3,CASSSPGLAGEFQETQYF
TRBJ1-2,TRBV11-2,CASSLGPDRGGGYTF
TRBJ2-3,TRBV28,CASSPQAGGDTQYF
TRBJ1-1,TRBV7-2,CASSRVVGASEAFF
TRBJ1-1,TRBV5-1,CASSQGTGFSYPAFF
TRBJ1-4,TRBV7-9,CASSSARGFANEKLFF
TRBJ2-1,TRBV5-5,CASSKARAGNEQFF
TRBJ2-3,TRBV7-2,CASSFRGGDTQYF
TRBJ1-1,TRBV19,CASSVQGGTEAFF
TRBJ1-4,TRBV10-2,CASSGQGRSEKLFF
TRBJ2-2,TRBV3-1/TRBV3-2,CASSVARGTGELFF
TRBJ1-2,TRBV18,CASSPEKGANYGYTF
TRBJ1-6,TRBV18,CASSPTQGVGNSPLHF
TRBJ1-3,TRBV9,CASSDPTAPASGNTIYF
TRBJ1-5,TRBV12-5,CASGLAGDQPQHF
TRBJ2-2,TRBV4-3,CASSQDGTGELFF
TRBJ2-6,TRBV29-1,CSVDRDPGANVLTF
TRBJ2-1,TRBV5-1,CASRGGSGDEQFF
TRBJ2-7,TRBV7-2,CASSLAEGSYEQYF
TRBJ2-7,TRBV19,CASSSGGGYEQYF
TRBJ1-1,TRBV10-3,CAVGTDTEAFF
TRBJ1-5,TRBV28,CASSFDRGPDNQPQHF
TRBJ2-7,TRBV5-1,CASSPAVAGGNEQYF
TRBJ1-4,TRBV11-2,CASSLGPTNEKLFF
TRBJ2-1,TRBV7-6,CASSLALAHNEQFF